This TCR beta chain was captured by sequencing in a study of blood T cell repertoires in COVID-19. In the original workflow: Using reference gene primer amplification, nucleated cell counts were estimated. This table comes from immunoSEQ multiplex PCR, and its TCRdb copy is limited to in-frame clones, with some not included. D and trimming were read from the DNA, whereas the V and J calls and clone size are those reported in that table. This table has about 190,000 clones, around 82% appearing once. The sample taken for sequencing was peripheral blood. This receptor was taken from a man aged 45 to 65 with active or convalescent COVID-19.

The CDR3 DNA reads as TGTGCCAGCAGGCGCCAGGGGGGCGAACAGCCCCAGCATTTT. It is translated as CASRRQGGEQPQHF. The rearrangement links TRBV6-5 to TRBJ1-5, with 7 bases fitting TRBD1. V gave up 6 bases and J gave up 7 bases; unmatched junction bases: 9. Per germline, CDR1 MNHEY and CDR2 SVGAGI. The CDR3 contains 14 residues.